The 20 T cell receptor beta chains presented below share a single source sample, sequenced in a study of Ad26.COV2.S vaccination and SARS-CoV-2 variants. Treatment denoted: around 19 received Ad26.COV2.S at low or high dose, single or two shots; roughly five received placebo; per-sample allocation not given. The investigators took samples on day 63 after the first vaccine or placebo injection. The table came from immunoSEQ multiplex PCR; TCRdb's copy has only in-frame clones and leaves some out. The table has roughly 410,000 clones, about 80% seen once. Sequenced material: peripheral blood, taken in a trial of Ad26.COV2.S vaccine versus placebo. These receptors all stem from a person between 18 and 60 years old who received the Ad26.COV2.S COVID-19 vaccine or a placebo.

This chain joins TRBV7-2 and TRBJ1-6; D perhaps matches TRBD1 (5 bases). Germline CDR1 is SGHTA and CDR2 is FQGNSA. The CDR3 contains 15 residues. V lost 5 bases to trimming and J lost 6 bases, with 14 bases between them. The CDR3 region has the DNA TGTGCCAGCAGCCGTCCTGAGGGGCTTAATTCACCCCTCCACTTT. This codes for CASSRPEGLNSPLHF.

This clone has only a few counts. This chain uses TRBV12-3 or TRBV12-4 with TRBJ1-6; D is ambiguous. Trimming shortened V by 11 bases and J by 5 bases, and 13 bases separated the two germline ends. The CDR3 has 13 residues. In DNA form, the CDR3 reads TGTGCCGCACGGGAGGGTCATAATTCACCCCTCCACTTT. Its translation is CAAREGHNSPLHF.

The chain combines TRBV10-2 with TRBJ1-2; TRBD1 aligns across 7 bases. Germline-derived CDR1 and CDR2 are WSHSY and SAAADI. CDR3 length: 16 residues. After removal of 0 bases from V and 4 bases from J, the junction contained 8 bases not matched to a gene. CDR3 loop: CASSESRAGGVYGYTF. In DNA, the CDR3 is TGCGCCAGCAGTGAGTCTAGGGCAGGGGGAGTCTATGGCTACACCTTC.

In DNA form, the CDR3 reads TGTGCCAGCAGCTTCCCAAGGACAGGCCGCTCTGGAAACACCATATATTTT. It yields the protein CASSFPRTGRSGNTIYF. V is TRBV11-2 and J is TRBJ1-3; 7 bases are shared with TRBD1. The CDR3 totals 17 residues. The trim removed 3 bases at V and 0 bases at J, leaving 8 bases unmatched. CDR1 and CDR2 from the germline V gene are SGHAT and FQNNGV.

DNA of the CDR3: TGTGCCAGCAGCCCACAGATGAACACTGAAGCTTTCTTT. Its translation is CASSPQMNTEAFF. V is TRBV7-9 and J is TRBJ1-1; D is uncertain. CDR1 and CDR2 (germline): SEHNR, FQNEAQ (reference sequence). The ends were cut back, 5 bases at V and 0 bases at J, with 7 bases in the middle. CDR3 length: 13 residues.

V gene TRBV3-1 (or the pseudogene TRBV3-2) combines with J gene TRBJ2-3, with 12 bases lining up with TRBD2. Losses at the gene ends were 6 bases for V and 3 bases for J; bases not matched to a gene: 4. Germline CDR1 reads LGHDT; CDR2 reads YNNKEL (reference sequence). The CDR3 sequence is 15 residues long. This chain's CDR3 is CASRASGRGTDTQYF. The CDR3 DNA follows: TGTGCCAGCAGAGCTAGCGGGAGGGGTACAGATACGCAGTATTTT.

The CDR3 reads CASSYSGLIEAAEQYF. Written as DNA, the CDR3 is TGTGCCAGCAGTTACTCGGGCTTAATTGAGGCGGCGGAGCAGTACTTC. J is TRBJ2-7 and V is TRBV6-2 or TRBV6-3, with no clear D. Trimming left V 0 bases short and J 7 bases short, with 19 bases between. Per germline, CDR1 MNHEY and CDR2 SVGEGT. This CDR3 has 16 amino acids.

The rearrangement links TRBV2 to TRBJ1-1; D unresolved. The CDR3 has 13 residues. The germline CDR1 and CDR2 sequences are SNHLY and FYNNEI. The V end lost 6 bases, the J end lost 1 base, and 9 bases lay between the germline ends. The CDR3 is CASSRLKNTEAFF. In DNA, the CDR3 is TGTGCCAGCAGCCGGCTAAAGAACACTGAAGCTTTCTTT.

This clone was found many times. This chain joins TRBV29-1 and TRBJ2-1; 7 nucleotides align to TRBD2. This CDR3 spans 17 amino acids. Germline V gives CDR1 SQVTM, CDR2 ANQGSEA. The trim removed 7 bases at V and 7 bases at J, leaving 22 bases unmatched. CDR3 DNA sequence: TGCAGCGCCGGGCGGGACCTTAGGACTAGTAAGTGGAATGAGCAGTTCTTC. Translation gives CSAGRDLRTSKWNEQFF.

V and J are TRBV25-1 and TRBJ1-1; TRBD1 is a possible D gene (5 bases). Per the germline V gene, CDR1 is MGHDK and CDR2 is SYGVNS. Trimming took off 4 bases at V and 5 bases at J, with 14 bases between the two ends. CDR3 length equals 14 residues. Here the CDR3 reads CASSAPEGRTEAFF. Here the CDR3 DNA reads TGTGCCAGCAGTGCTCCCGAGGGGCGGACTGAAGCTTTCTTT.

The rearrangement uses TRBV11-1 and TRBJ1-1, with TRBD1 matching over 9 bases. CDR1 and CDR2 (germline): SGHAT, FQDESV (reference sequence). With 5 bases clipped from V and 7 bases from J, the junction kept 2 bases outside the gene matches. The CDR3 consists of 12 residues. The CDR3 loop reads CASSRTGVEAFF. Here the CDR3 DNA reads TGTGCCAGCAGCCGGACAGGGGTTGAAGCTTTCTTT. The full variable domain, its missing parts supplied by reference TRBV11-1 and TRBJ1-1, is EAEVAQSPRYKITEKSQAVAFWCDPISGHATLYWYRQILGQGPELLVQFQDESVVDDSQLPKDRFSAERLKGVDSTLKIQPAELGDSAMYLCASSRTGVEAFFGQGTRLTVV.

The CDR3 sequence: CASSIRLRETQYF. The DNA of the CDR3 is TGTGCCTCCAGTATACGGCTTCGGGAGACCCAGTACTTC. The gene calls are TRBV19 and TRBJ2-5; D not certain. The CDR3 covers 13 residues. Trimming took off 11 bases at V and 5 bases at J, with 18 bases between the two ends. Germline CDR1 LNHDA, CDR2 SQIVND (reference sequence).

The chain couples TRBV28 to TRBJ2-1; D is ambiguous. Trimming took 10 bases from V and 4 from J, leaving 17 bases between them. Germline CDR1 MDHEN, CDR2 SYDVKM. The CDR3 spans 14 residues. CDR3 sequence reads: CATLAASVYNEQFF. CDR3 nucleotides: TGTGCCACACTCGCCGCTTCAGTATACAATGAGCAGTTCTTC.

The J gene is TRBJ1-2, the V gene TRBV3-1 (or the pseudogene TRBV3-2); 10 bases are a match to TRBD1. The CDR3 length is 13 residues. V gave up 4 bases and J gave up 7 bases; unmatched junction bases: 3. Germline lookup yields CDR1 LGHDT and CDR2 YNNKEL (reference sequence). Here the CDR3 reads CASSLRDRGGYTF. DNA for the CDR3: TGTGCCAGCAGCCTCCGGGACAGGGGTGGCTACACCTTC.

The chain has TRBV7-2 and TRBJ2-1, with TRBD2 matching 12 bases. The trim removed 2 bases at V and 3 bases at J, leaving 5 bases unmatched. This CDR3 region has 17 residues. Germline-derived CDR1 and CDR2 are SGHTA and FQGNSA. The chain's CDR3 is CASSLLGLAGRYNEQFF. CDR3 sequence (DNA): TGTGCCAGCAGCTTACTCGGACTAGCGGGGCGCTACAATGAGCAGTTCTTC.

This chain links TRBV5-4 with TRBJ1-6; D uncertain. This CDR3 has 14 residues. Trimming shortened V by 0 bases and J by 7 bases, and 8 bases separated the two germline ends. Germline lookup yields CDR1 SGHNT and CDR2 YYREEE (reference sequence). In DNA form, the CDR3 reads TGTGCCAGCAGCTTGGATCCGGGGAATTCACCCCTCCACTTT. Amino acids: CASSLDPGNSPLHF.

V gene TRBV30 combines with J gene TRBJ2-5; the D gene is possibly TRBD2 (6 bases). Trimming left V 2 bases short and J 7 bases short, with 14 bases between. This CDR3 is 13 amino acids long. Germline CDR1 and CDR2: GTSNPN and SVGIG (reference sequence). CDR3 DNA: TGTGCCTGGAGTTTGGAGGGAAGGGTGACCCAGTACTTC. The encoded protein is CAWSLEGRVTQYF.

The chain uses TRBV29-1 and TRBJ2-5, with D perhaps TRBD1 or TRBD2 (6 bases each). The CDR3 sequence is 16 residues long. The germline CDR1 and CDR2 sequences are SQVTM and ANQGSEA. V was cut by 6 bases and J by 4 bases, with 24 bases left in between. The CDR3 sequence is CSVRRVRGAQGETQYF. In nucleotides, the CDR3 is TGCAGCGTCCGGAGGGTAAGGGGGGCCCAAGGAGAGACCCAGTACTTC.

The chain joins TRBV18 to TRBJ2-3, with 7 nucleotides matching TRBD1. CDR1 KGHSH and CDR2 LQKENI come from the germline V gene. This CDR3 has 15 residues. V was clipped by 0 bases and J by 4 bases; unmatched bases: 4. CDR3 region: CASSPPNQGADTQYF. The CDR3 DNA is TGTGCCAGCTCACCACCGAACCAGGGGGCAGATACGCAGTATTTT.

The chain uses TRBV7-6 and TRBJ1-6; TRBD1 is a possible D gene (5 bases). Trimming pared 5 bases from V and 7 bases from J, leaving 18 bases between. CDR3 length: 16 amino acids. Germline CDR1 is SGHVS and CDR2 is FNYEAQ. Written as DNA, the CDR3 is TGTGCCAGCAGCCACGGGACCGGCCTGGGAAATTCACCCCTCCACTTT. Translated, it gives CASSHGTGLGNSPLHF. Complete variable domain (other parts from reference TRBV7-6 and TRBJ1-6): GAGVSQSPRYKVTKRGQDVALRCDPISGHVSLYWYRQALGQGPEFLTYFNYEAQQDKSGLPNDRFSAERPEGSISTLTIQRTEQRDSAMYRCASSHGTGLGNSPLHFGNGTRLTVT.